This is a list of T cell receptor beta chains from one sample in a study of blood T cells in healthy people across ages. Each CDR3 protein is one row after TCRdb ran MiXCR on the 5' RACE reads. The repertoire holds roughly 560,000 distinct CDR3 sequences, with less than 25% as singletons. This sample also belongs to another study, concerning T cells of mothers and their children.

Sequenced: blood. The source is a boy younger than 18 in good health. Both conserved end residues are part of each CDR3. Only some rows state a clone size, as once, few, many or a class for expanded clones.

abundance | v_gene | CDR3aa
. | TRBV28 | CASSLYRRGYGYTF
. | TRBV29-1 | CSVDPGAGGYTF
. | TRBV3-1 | CASSPLAGGQADTQYF
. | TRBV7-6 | CASSLGRGGFDEAFF
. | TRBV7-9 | CASSLYTGTSNGELFF
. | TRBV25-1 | CASREGGSNEQFF
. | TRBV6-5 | CASSSTGGHLAGYGYTF
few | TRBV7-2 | CASSFGTLGTDTQYF
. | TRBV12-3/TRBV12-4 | CASSFPGMGAGSYNEQFF
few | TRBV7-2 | CASGAVGGTGQPQHF
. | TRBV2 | CASRRDRSAHEQYF
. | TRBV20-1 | CSARETSAETQYF
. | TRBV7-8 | CASRSNRGTGETDTQYF
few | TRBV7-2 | CASSLERDHEQYF
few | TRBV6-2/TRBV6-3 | CASSSPIFGQGPYEQYF
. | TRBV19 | CASSDRGGVNEQYF
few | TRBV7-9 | CASSGHLEGTGELFF
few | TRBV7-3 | CASSSGLADSSYNEQFF
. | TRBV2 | CASSPSTLSTDTQYF
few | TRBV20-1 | CSARGRSSYEQYF
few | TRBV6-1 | CASSLERAREQYF
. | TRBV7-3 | CASSLFGGSNEQFF
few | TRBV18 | CASSPGVAPLDEQYF
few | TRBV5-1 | CASSPSYRREWSYNEQFF
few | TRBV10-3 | CAISGGGAGQPQHF
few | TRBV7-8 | CASSLYRTAHNEQFF
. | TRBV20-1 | CSAREISGGYNEQFF
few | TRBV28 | CASSLWEEGQETQYF
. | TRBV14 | CASSQYGTGFYEQYF
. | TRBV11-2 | CASSLPFLAGGQRSTDTQYF
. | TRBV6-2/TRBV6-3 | CASSHPSTGASTEAFF
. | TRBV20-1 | CSARGDGGAGELFF
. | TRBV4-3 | CASSLGSESYEQYF
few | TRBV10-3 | CAISESLPGLAILSTDTQYF
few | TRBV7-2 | CASSLSSGRGNEQYF
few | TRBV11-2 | CATDFSGGAPTQYF
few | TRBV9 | CASSGPDRGRVYGYTF
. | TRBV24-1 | CATSDMTGIQETQYF
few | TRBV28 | CAGGPDGNEKLFF
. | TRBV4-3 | CASSQELAGGPYEQYF
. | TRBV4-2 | CASSQEGVSGSTDTQYF
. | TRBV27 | CASSPGTSPYNEQFF